This T cell receptor beta chain originates from a study of CD8 T cells in ankylosing spondylitis. This clonotype occurred a few times. MiXCR was run by TCRdb on the 5' RACE reads, yielding one entry per CDR3 protein. The table records hundreds of thousands of distinct CDR3 sequences, over 30% of them present only once. The clonotype originates from a male donor with ankylosing spondylitis or in good health (not recorded which). The sample comprised blood, either unsorted or a sorted T cell fraction (not recorded which).

The CDR3 nucleotides read TGCGCCAGCAGCCAATGGTTAGGGGCTAGAGAGACCCAGTACTTC. Protein sequence: CASSQWLGARETQYF. This sequence joins TRBV4-1 and TRBJ2-5; tentative D call: TRBD1 (5 bases). The germline CDR1 and CDR2 sequences are MGHRA and YSYEKL. V was shortened by 2 bases and J by 4 bases, with 14 bases between the two germline ends. This CDR3 comprises 15 residues.